This T cell receptor beta chain originates from a study of OX40 agonist ivuxolimab in advanced cancers. Overall study results and limits: There were also nonresponders showing low normalized T-cell clonal expansion.

In its sample, this clone was seen a few times. Antigen specificity is unknown. Repertoires were generated with immunoSEQ multiplex PCR, while TCRdb's copy carries only in-frame clones and drops some. The sample lists roughly 80,000 clones, roughly 80% occurring once. The CDR3 covers 13 residues. Germline values: CDR1 SGHTA, CDR2 FQGNSA. Trimming pared 2 bases from V and 10 bases from J, leaving 12 bases between. The chain links TRBV7-2 to TRBJ2-1, with TRBD2 as a possible D gene (6 bases). The sample in question was CD4+ or CD8+ T cells sorted from blood, obtained in a trial of the OX40 agonist ivuxolimab. The source of this sequence is an adult with an advanced solid tumor such as melanoma, head and neck, liver or kidney cancer. This chain's CDR3 is CASSLNPGREQFF. CDR3 DNA sequence: TGTGCCAGCAGCTTAAATCCGGGGAGGGAGCAGTTCTTC.